This T cell receptor beta chain emerged from a study of beta chain features in type 1 diabetes. Broader study findings: cDNA sequencing could over-represent cells with high TCR expression. Type 1 diabetes patients had moderately but significantly shorter TCRB CDR3s in all four CD4+ subsets.

Sorted CD4+ subsets: naive, central memory, regulatory, stem cell-like memory (CD45RO/CCR7/CD25/CD127/CD95/CD27 panel). This clone has only a few counts. The antigen remains undetermined. Germline assignment: CDR1 SQVTM and CDR2 ANQGSEA. The V gene lost 7 bases and the J gene lost 4 bases, with 10 bases spanning the gap. This CDR3 is 11 amino acids long. Expressed TCRB transcripts were sequenced, since all the RNA that had been isolated was reverse transcribed. The repertoire was sequenced with immunoSEQ multiplex PCR; TCRdb's copy has only in-frame clones and lacks some. The sample records 300,000 to 350,000 clones, around 9.7% being singletons.

Specimen: central memory CD4+ T cells from blood. This TCR derives from a man aged 30 to 45 with type 1 diabetes. The chain employs TRBV29-1 and TRBJ1-1; D is uncertain. CDR3 amino acids: CSGGSATEAFF. In DNA form, the CDR3 reads TGCAGCGGCGGGTCGGCCACTGAAGCTTTCTTT.